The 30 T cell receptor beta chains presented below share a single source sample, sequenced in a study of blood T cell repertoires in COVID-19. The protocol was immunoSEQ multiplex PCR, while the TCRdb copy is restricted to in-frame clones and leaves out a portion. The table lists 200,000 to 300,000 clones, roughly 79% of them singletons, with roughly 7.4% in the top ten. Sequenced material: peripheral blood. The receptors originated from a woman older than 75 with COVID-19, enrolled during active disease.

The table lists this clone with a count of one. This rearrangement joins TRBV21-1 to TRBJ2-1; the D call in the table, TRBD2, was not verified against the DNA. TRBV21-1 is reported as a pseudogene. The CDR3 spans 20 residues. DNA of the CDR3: TGTGCCAGCAGCCCTCACGGGACTAGCGGGGGGGCCTTGCCACACAATGAGCAGTTCTTC. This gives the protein CASSPHGTSGGALPHNEQFF.

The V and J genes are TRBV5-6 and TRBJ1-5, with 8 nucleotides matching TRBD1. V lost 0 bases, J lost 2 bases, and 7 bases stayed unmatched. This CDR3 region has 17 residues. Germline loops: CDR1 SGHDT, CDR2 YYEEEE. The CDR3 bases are TGTGCCAGCAGCTTGGGGCAGGGGGCGGGTGGCAATCAGCCCCAGCATTTT. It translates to CASSLGQGAGGNQPQHF.

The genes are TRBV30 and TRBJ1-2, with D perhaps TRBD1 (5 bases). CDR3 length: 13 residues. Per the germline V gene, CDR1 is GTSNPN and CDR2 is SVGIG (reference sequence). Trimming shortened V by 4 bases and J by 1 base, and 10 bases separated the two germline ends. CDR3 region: CAWTPGGNYGYTF. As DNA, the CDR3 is TGTGCCTGGACCCCCGGGGGTAACTATGGCTACACCTTC.

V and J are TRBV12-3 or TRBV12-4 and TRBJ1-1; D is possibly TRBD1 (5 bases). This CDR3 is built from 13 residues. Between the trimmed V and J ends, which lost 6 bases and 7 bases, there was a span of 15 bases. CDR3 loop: CASSQVPTVEAFF. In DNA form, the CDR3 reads TGTGCCAGCAGCCAAGTGCCGACAGTTGAAGCTTTCTTT.

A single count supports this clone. In DNA form, the CDR3 reads TGTGCCAGCATCCTAGCGGGCACGCAGTATTTT. Translating it yields CASILAGTQYF. The rearrangement joins TRBV2 to TRBJ2-3; TRBD2 aligns across 8 bases. The germline CDR1 and CDR2 sequences are SNHLY and FYNNEI. The CDR3 spans 11 residues. Unmatched junction bases numbered 3, after V lost 7 bases and J lost 9 bases.

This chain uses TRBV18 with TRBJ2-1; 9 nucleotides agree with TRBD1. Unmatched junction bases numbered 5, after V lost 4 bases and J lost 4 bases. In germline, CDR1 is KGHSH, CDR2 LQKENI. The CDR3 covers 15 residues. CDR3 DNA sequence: TGTGCCAGCTCACTCATCGGGACAGGGTACAATGAGCAGTTCTTC. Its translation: CASSLIGTGYNEQFF.

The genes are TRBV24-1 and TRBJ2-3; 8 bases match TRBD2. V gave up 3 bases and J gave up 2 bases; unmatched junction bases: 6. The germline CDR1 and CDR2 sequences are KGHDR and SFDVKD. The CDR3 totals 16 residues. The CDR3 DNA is TGTGCCACCAGTGATGGTCCTAGCGGGTTCACAGATACGCAGTATTTT. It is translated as CATSDGPSGFTDTQYF.

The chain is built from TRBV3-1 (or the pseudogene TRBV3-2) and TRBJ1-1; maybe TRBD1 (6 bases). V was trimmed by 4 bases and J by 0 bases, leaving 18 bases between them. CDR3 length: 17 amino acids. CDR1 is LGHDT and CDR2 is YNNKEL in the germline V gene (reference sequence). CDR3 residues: CASSPRGGLLMNTEAFF. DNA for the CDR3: TGTGCCAGCAGCCCTCGGGGGGGCCTCCTGATGAACACTGAAGCTTTCTTT.

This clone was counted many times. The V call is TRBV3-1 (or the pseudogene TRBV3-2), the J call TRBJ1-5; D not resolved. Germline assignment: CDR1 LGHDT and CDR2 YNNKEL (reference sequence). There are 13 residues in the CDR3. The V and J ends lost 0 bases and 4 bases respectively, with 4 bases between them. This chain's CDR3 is CASSQELNQPQHF. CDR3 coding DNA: TGTGCCAGCAGCCAAGAACTGAATCAGCCCCAGCATTTT.

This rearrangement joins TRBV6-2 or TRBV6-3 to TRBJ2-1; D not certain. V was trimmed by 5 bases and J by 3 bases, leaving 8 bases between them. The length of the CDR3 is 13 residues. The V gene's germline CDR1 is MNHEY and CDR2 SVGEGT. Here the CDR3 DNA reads TGTGCCAGCAGTGAGTTAAACTACAATGAGCAGTTCTTC. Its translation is CASSELNYNEQFF.

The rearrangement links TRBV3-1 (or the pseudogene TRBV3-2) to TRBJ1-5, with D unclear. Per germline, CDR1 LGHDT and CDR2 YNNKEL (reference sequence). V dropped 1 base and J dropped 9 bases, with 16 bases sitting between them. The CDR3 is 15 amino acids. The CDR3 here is CASSQASDFSGPQHF. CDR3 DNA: TGTGCCAGCAGCCAAGCCTCGGACTTTTCAGGGCCCCAGCATTTT.

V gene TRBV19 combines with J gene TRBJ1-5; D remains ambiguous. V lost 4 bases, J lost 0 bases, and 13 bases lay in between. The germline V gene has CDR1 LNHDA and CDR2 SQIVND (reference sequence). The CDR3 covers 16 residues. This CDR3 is CASSRPSWFSNQPQHF. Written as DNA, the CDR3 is TGTGCCAGTAGTAGGCCGTCTTGGTTTAGCAATCAGCCCCAGCATTTT.

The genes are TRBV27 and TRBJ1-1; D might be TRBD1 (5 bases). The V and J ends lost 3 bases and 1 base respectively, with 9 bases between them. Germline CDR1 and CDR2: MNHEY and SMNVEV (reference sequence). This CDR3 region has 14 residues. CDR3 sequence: CASSLVTGNTEAFF. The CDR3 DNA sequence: TGTGCCAGCAGTTTGGTAACAGGGAACACTGAAGCTTTCTTT.

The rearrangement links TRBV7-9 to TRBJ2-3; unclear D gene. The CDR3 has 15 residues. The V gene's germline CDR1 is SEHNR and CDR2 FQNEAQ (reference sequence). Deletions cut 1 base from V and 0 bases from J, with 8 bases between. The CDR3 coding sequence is TGTGCCAGCAGCTTAGTCTCGAGCAGCACAGATACGCAGTATTTT. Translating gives CASSLVSSSTDTQYF.

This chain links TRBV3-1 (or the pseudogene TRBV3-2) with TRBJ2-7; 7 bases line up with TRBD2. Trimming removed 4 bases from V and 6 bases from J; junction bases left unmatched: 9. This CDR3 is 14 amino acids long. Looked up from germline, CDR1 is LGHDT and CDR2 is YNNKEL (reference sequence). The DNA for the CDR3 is TGTGCCAGCAGCCGGGGCGGGACTAAAGGCGAGCAGTACTTC. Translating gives CASSRGGTKGEQYF.

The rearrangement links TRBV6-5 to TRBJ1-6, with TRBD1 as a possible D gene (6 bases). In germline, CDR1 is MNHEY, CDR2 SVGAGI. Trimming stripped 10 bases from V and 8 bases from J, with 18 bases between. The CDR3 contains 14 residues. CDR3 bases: TGTGCCACCACCGCCTCGACAGGATATTCACCCCTCCACTTT. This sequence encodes CATTASTGYSPLHF.

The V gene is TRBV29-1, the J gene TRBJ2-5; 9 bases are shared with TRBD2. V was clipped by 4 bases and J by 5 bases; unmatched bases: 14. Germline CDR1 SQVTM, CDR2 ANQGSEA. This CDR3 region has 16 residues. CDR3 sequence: CSVVVGGRGLSETQYF. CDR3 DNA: TGCAGCGTTGTGGTCGGCGGGAGGGGACTGTCGGAGACCCAGTACTTC.

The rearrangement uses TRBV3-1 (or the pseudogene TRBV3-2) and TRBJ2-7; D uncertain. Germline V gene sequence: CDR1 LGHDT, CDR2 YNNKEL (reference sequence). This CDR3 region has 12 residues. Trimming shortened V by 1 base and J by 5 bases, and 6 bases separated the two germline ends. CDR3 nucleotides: TGTGCCAGCAGCCAAGTATATAACGAGCAGTACTTC. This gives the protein CASSQVYNEQYF.

The CDR3 loop reads CASSLGGGFDIQYF. The CDR3, as DNA: TGTGCCAGCAGCTTGGGGGGAGGGTTCGACATTCAGTACTTC. This chain connects TRBV11-3 to TRBJ2-4, with 7 nucleotides matching TRBD2. V lost 3 bases, J lost 8 bases, and 7 bases stayed unmatched. Germline values: CDR1 SGHNT, CDR2 YENEEA. The CDR3 spans 14 residues. The variable domain in full, with the rest retrieved from reference TRBV11-3 and TRBJ2-4, is EAGVVQSPRYKIIEKKQPVAFWCNPISGHNTLYWYLQNLGQGPELLIRYENEEAVDDSQLPKDRFSAERLKGVDSTLKIQPAELGDSAVYLCASSLGGGFDIQYFGAGTRLSVL.

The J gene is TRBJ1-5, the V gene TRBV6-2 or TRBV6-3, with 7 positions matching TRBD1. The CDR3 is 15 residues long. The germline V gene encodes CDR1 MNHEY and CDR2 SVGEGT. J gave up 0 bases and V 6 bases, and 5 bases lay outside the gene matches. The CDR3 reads CASSSGQYSNQPQHF. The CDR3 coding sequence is TGTGCCAGCAGCTCGGGACAGTATAGCAATCAGCCCCAGCATTTT.

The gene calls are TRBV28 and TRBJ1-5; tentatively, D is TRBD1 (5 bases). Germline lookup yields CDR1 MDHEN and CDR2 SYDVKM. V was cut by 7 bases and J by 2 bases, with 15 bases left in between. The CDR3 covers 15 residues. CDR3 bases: TGTGCCAGCACTATTCAGGGAGGGGGCAATCAGCCCCAGCATTTT. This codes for CASTIQGGGNQPQHF.

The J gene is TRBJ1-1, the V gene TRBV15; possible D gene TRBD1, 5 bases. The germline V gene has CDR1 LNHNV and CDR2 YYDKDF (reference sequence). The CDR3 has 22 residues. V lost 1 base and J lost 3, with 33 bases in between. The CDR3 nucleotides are TGTGCCACCAGCAGAGTTTGGGGGGTAAGACAGCCCGGATCGCCGAGATACACTGAAGCTTTCTTT. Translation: CATSRVWGVRQPGSPRYTEAFF.

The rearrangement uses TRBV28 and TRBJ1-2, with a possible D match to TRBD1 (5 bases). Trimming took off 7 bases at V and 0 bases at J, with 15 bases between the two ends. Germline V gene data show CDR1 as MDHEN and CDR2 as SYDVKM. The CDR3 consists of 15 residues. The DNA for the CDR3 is TGTGCCAGCAATGAGGCAGGGACTACTAACTATGGCTACACCTTC. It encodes CASNEAGTTNYGYTF.

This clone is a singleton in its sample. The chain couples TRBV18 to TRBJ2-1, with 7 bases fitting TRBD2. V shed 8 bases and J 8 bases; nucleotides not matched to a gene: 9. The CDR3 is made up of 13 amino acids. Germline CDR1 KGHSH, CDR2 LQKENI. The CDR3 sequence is CASGGDVRDEQFF. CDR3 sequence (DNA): TGTGCCAGCGGGGGGGACGTACGGGATGAGCAGTTCTTC.

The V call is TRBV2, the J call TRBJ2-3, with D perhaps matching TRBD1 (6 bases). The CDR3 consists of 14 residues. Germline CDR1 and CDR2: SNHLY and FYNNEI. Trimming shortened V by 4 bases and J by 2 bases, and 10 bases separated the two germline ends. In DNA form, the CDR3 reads TGTGCCAGCAGTGCACAGGGTTTCACAGATACGCAGTATTTT. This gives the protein CASSAQGFTDTQYF.

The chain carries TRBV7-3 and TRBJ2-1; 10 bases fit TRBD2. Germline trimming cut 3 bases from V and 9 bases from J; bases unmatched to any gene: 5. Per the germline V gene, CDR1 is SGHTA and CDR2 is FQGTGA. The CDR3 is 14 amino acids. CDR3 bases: TGTGCCAGCAGCTTGGGGACTAGCGATAGTGAGCAGTTCTTC. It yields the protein CASSLGTSDSEQFF.

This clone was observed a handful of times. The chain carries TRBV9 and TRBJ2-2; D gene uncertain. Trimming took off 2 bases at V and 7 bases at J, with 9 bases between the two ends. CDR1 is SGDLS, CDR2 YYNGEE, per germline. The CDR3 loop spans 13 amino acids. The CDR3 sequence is CASSVDIGGELFF. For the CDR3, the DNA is TGTGCCAGCAGCGTCGACATTGGCGGGGAGCTGTTTTTT.

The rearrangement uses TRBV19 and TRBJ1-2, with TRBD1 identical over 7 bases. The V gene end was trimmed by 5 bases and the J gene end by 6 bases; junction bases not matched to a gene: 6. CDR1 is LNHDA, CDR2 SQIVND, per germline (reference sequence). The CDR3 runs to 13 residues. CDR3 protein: CASSLTGYDGYTF. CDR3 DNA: TGTGCCAGTAGTTTGACAGGGTACGATGGCTACACCTTC.

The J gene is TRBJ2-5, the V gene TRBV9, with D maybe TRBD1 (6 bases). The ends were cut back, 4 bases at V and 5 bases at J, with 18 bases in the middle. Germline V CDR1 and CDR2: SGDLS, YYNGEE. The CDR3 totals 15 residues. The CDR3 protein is CASSLGQGRGETQYF. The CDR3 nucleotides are TGTGCCAGCAGCCTCGGGCAGGGGAGAGGGGAGACCCAGTACTTC.

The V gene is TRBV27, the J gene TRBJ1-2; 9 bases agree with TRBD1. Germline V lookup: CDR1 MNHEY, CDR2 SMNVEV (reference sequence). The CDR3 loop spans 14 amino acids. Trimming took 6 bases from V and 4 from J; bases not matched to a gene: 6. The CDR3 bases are TGTGCCAGCAGCCGACAGGGGGAAATCTATGGCTACACCTTC. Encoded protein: CASSRQGEIYGYTF.